This is a list of T cell receptor beta chains from one sample in a study of chemoradiotherapy in HPV16-positive cancers. Profiling relied on immunoSEQ multiplex PCR, and the TCRdb table lists in-frame clones only, not all of them. The sample consists of 20,000 to 30,000 clones, approximately 95% of them appearing once. The specimen was obtained from a patient who underwent chemoradiotherapy. Receptors were obtained from a human donor with HPV-associated anogenital cancer. The CDR3 runs from the conserved cysteine through the conserved F or W. The order of the fields is J gene, clone size, V gene, D gene, CDR3 protein, CDR3 DNA. A D gene is named only where the DNA matches it firmly. The size of a clone is reported for some rows only, either as once, few or many, or as a class for expanded clones.

TRBJ2-1,.,TRBV2,.,CASSEGGRGFF,TGTGCCAGCAGTGAAGGGGGGCGCGGGTTCTTC
TRBJ1-5,.,TRBV6-6,TRBD1,CASSTGGGQPQHF,TGTGCCAGCAGCACAGGGGGGGGACAGCCCCAGCATTTT
TRBJ2-3,.,TRBV11-3,TRBD2,CASSLDGGRTDTQYF,TGTGCCAGCAGCTTAGATGGCGGGAGAACAGATACGCAGTATTTT
TRBJ1-4,.,TRBV15,.,CATSRVGNWEKLFF,TGTGCCACCAGCAGAGTAGGGAACTGGGAAAAACTGTTTTTT
TRBJ1-1,.,TRBV6-1,.,CASTTSPNTEAFF,TGTGCCAGCACCACATCTCCTAACACTGAAGCTTTCTTT
TRBJ1-4,.,TRBV9,.,CASRPLPDGQGCEKLFF,TGTGCCAGCAGACCACTCCCCGATGGGCAGGGGTGTGAAAAACTGTTTTTT
TRBJ2-3,.,TRBV27,TRBD2,CASSASGRKVYTQYF,TGTGCCAGCAGTGCTAGCGGGAGGAAGGTATATACGCAGTATTTT
TRBJ2-3,.,TRBV5-1,TRBD1,CASSMTTGGAGGDTQYF,TGCGCCAGCAGCATGACTACAGGGGGCGCAGGGGGAGATACGCAGTATTTT
TRBJ2-6,.,TRBV28,.,CASRGTYSGANVLTF,TGTGCCAGCAGGGGGACCTACTCTGGGGCCAACGTCCTGACTTTC
TRBJ2-7,.,TRBV5-1,TRBD1,CASSLAGQGSYEQYF,TGCGCCAGCAGCTTGGCCGGACAGGGGTCCTACGAGCAGTACTTC
TRBJ2-7,.,TRBV6-1,TRBD1,CASTRRGQGIHEQYF,TGTGCCAGCACCAGAAGGGGACAGGGGATCCACGAGCAGTACTTC
TRBJ2-1,.,TRBV5-1,.,CASSLTEGQNNEQFF,TGCGCCAGCAGCTTGACGGAGGGCCAGAACAATGAGCAGTTCTTC
TRBJ1-1,.,TRBV6-1,TRBD1,CASSARGQLGTEAFF,TGTGCCAGCAGTGCTCGGGGACAGTTGGGCACTGAAGCTTTCTTT
TRBJ2-2,.,TRBV6-6,.,CATRGTGELFF,TGTGCCACCAGGGGTACCGGGGAGCTGTTTTTT
TRBJ2-3,.,TRBV11-3,.,CASSLDHPSREPTDTQYF,TGTGCCAGCAGCTTAGATCACCCGTCCCGGGAGCCCACAGATACGCAGTATTTT
TRBJ1-2,.,TRBV27,TRBD1,CASSLTGQSTSGYTF,TGTGCCAGCAGTTTAACGGGACAGTCCACTAGCGGCTACACCTTC
TRBJ1-4,.,TRBV6-5,TRBD1,CASSRTGTGNEKLFF,TGTGCCAGCAGTAGAACCGGGACAGGGAATGAAAAACTGTTTTTT
TRBJ1-1,.,TRBV5-1,.,CASSWGPMNTEAFF,TGCGCCAGCAGCTGGGGGCCGATGAACACTGAAGCTTTCTTT
TRBJ1-1,.,TRBV2,.,CASSEEVGTEAFF,TGTGCCAGCAGTGAGGAGGTGGGAACTGAAGCTTTCTTT
TRBJ2-7,.,TRBV9,TRBD2,CASSEGLADNYEQYF,TGTGCCAGCAGCGAGGGACTAGCCGACAACTACGAGCAGTACTTC
TRBJ2-3,.,TRBV28,.,CASSLKGAPTDTQYF,TGTGCCAGCAGTTTAAAAGGGGCCCCCACAGATACGCAGTATTTT
TRBJ1-2,.,TRBV28,.,CASSLANGYTF,TGTGCCAGCAGTTTGGCAAATGGCTACACCTTC
TRBJ2-1,once,TRBV9,TRBD2,CASSVRSGRDPNEQFF,TGTGCCAGCAGCGTAAGAAGCGGGAGGGATCCCAATGAGCAGTTCTTC